The 10 T cell receptor beta chains given below trace back to one sample, sequenced in a study of OX40 agonist ivuxolimab in advanced cancers. The data were produced by immunoSEQ multiplex PCR, yet TCRdb's version contains in-frame clones alone and is incomplete. The repertoire holds just over 60,000 clones, with around 87% as singletons. The sequencing here drew on CD4+ or CD8+ T cells sorted from blood, taken in a trial of the OX40 agonist ivuxolimab. The receptors stem from an adult with an advanced solid tumor such as melanoma, head and neck, liver or kidney cancer.

The V call is TRBV19, the J call TRBJ1-5, with 9 bases that match TRBD1. This CDR3 spans 16 amino acids. Germline lookup yields CDR1 LNHDA and CDR2 SQIVND (reference sequence). Losses at the gene ends were 5 bases for V and 4 bases for J; bases not matched to a gene: 9. The CDR3, as DNA: TGTGCCAGTAGTGCACCGGGACAGGGATTGAATCAGCCCCAGCATTTT. Translating it yields CASSAPGQGLNQPQHF.

CDR3 nucleotide sequence: TGTGCCAGCAGTTCCCCCAGGACAGTGTACGAGCAGTACTTC. Its protein is CASSSPRTVYEQYF. The V gene is TRBV6-5, the J gene TRBJ2-7; possibly TRBD1 for D (6 bases). Trimming shortened V by 4 bases and J by 4 bases, and 14 bases separated the two germline ends. CDR3 length: 14 amino acids. CDR1 and CDR2 from the germline V gene are MNHEY and SVGAGI.

The V gene is TRBV29-1, the J gene TRBJ1-5, with D hard to call. Germline CDR1 SQVTM, CDR2 ANQGSEA. The CDR3 has 13 residues. The germline V and J ends were trimmed by 7 bases and 9 bases, with 19 bases remaining between them. The CDR3 reads CSAAAAGEGPQHF. The CDR3 coding sequence is TGCAGCGCCGCCGCGGCAGGCGAGGGGCCCCAGCATTTT.

The chain has TRBV5-4 and TRBJ2-7; no firm D call. The V gene lost 4 bases and the J gene lost 9 bases, with 17 bases spanning the gap. The CDR3 sequence is 13 residues long. CDR1 is SGHNT and CDR2 is YYREEE in the germline V gene (reference sequence). The CDR3 DNA sequence: TGTGCCAGCAGCCCCCGTTGTTTCCTGGGGCAGTACTTC. This encodes CASSPRCFLGQYF.

This clone was recorded once. This sequence joins TRBV27 and TRBJ2-5; 15 nucleotides agree with TRBD2. J lost 5 bases, V lost 4 bases, and 8 bases had no gene match. CDR1 is MNHEY, CDR2 SMNVEV, per germline (reference sequence). The CDR3 covers 17 residues. Written as DNA, the CDR3 is TGTGCCAGCAGTTCACGGACTAGCGGGAGGGATGGGGAGACCCAGTACTTC. Amino acid sequence: CASSSRTSGRDGETQYF.

The chain links TRBV5-1 to TRBJ1-4; D unresolved. The CDR3 has 17 residues. The V end was cut by 0 bases, the J end by 0 bases, with 12 bases between. Germline V gene lookup returns CDR1 SGHRS and CDR2 YFSETQ. The CDR3 bases are TGCGCCAGCAGCTTGGGCCCGGGGAGGGCAACTAATGAAAAACTGTTTTTT. The encoded protein is CASSLGPGRATNEKLFF.

The chain combines TRBV7-8 with TRBJ1-1; weak D call: TRBD1 (6 bases). The V end lost 3 bases, the J end lost 3 bases, and 11 bases lay between the germline ends. The CDR3 extends over 14 amino acids. The germline V gene encodes CDR1 SGHVS and CDR2 FQNEAQ. As DNA, the CDR3 is TGTGCCAGCAGCTTGGGACACCGCGACACTGAAGCTTTCTTT. It specifies CASSLGHRDTEAFF.

This clone has a handful of counts. The chain links TRBV10-2 to TRBJ2-1, with D possibly matching TRBD2 (5 bases). This CDR3 has 13 amino acids. Germline CDR1 reads WSHSY; CDR2 reads SAAADI. V was trimmed by 6 bases and J by 9 bases, leaving 15 bases between them. The CDR3 DNA sequence: TGCGCCAGCAGCGAGCCCTTGGCGGGTGAGCAGTTCTTC. This translates into CASSEPLAGEQFF.

The chain uses TRBV18 and TRBJ2-7; D perhaps matches TRBD1 (5 bases). Germline CDR1 KGHSH, CDR2 LQKENI. The CDR3 is 16 amino acids. The V end lost 0 bases, the J end lost 3 bases, and 15 bases lay between the germline ends. CDR3 sequence: CASSPPPGAGIYEQYF. CDR3 bases: TGTGCCAGCTCACCACCCCCTGGAGCAGGGATCTACGAGCAGTACTTC.

The chain links TRBV2 to TRBJ2-7; TRBD2 aligns across 7 bases. CDR3 length equals 13 residues. Germline CDR1 and CDR2: SNHLY and FYNNEI. Trimming removed 7 bases from V and 4 bases from J; junction bases left unmatched: 7. DNA of the CDR3: TGTGCCAGCACTCCCGGGACTACTTACGAGCAGTACTTC. This codes for CASTPGTTYEQYF.